Listed below are T cell receptor beta chains from one sample, sequenced in a study of blood T cell repertoires in COVID-19. Data came from immunoSEQ multiplex PCR; TCRdb stores just in-frame clones and leaves some out. The sample comprises 200,000 to 250,000 clones, around 81% of which are singletons, and roughly 7.4% rests with the top ten. Material for sequencing was peripheral blood. These receptors were collected from a woman aged 80 or over with COVID-19, enrolled during active disease. Both conserved end residues are part of each CDR3. The D gene is left open where the match is weak. The listing skips clone size in some rows; elsewhere it reads once, few, many or a size class.

D,J,V,size,CDR3,DNA
TRBD1,TRBJ1-1,TRBV3-1/TRBV3-2,.,CASAHRPGQGSSMNTEAFF,TGTGCCAGCGCCCACCGACCAGGACAGGGAAGTAGTATGAACACTGAAGCTTTCTTT
TRBD1,TRBJ2-1,TRBV7-9,.,CASSLGTGPYNEQFF,TGTGCCAGCAGCTTAGGGACAGGGCCCTACAATGAGCAGTTCTTC
.,TRBJ1-4,TRBV18,.,CASSPLGDQWNEKLFF,TGTGCCAGCTCACCCTTGGGAGACCAGTGGAATGAAAAACTGTTTTTT
TRBD2,TRBJ2-3,TRBV5-1,.,CASSGTSGTDTQYF,TGCGCCAGCAGCGGGACTAGCGGCACAGATACGCAGTATTTT
TRBD2,TRBJ2-2,TRBV7-7,.,CASSPLREPTGELFF,TGTGCTAGCAGCCCTCTGCGGGAGCCGACCGGGGAGCTGTTTTTT
TRBD1,TRBJ2-7,TRBV7-9,.,CASSSPLRGQGSEQYF,TGTGCCAGCAGCTCGCCGTTACGGGGACAGGGTAGCGAGCAGTACTTC
TRBD1,TRBJ2-1,TRBV29-1,.,CSVDREPIF,TGCAGCGTCGACAGGGAGCCGATCTTC
TRBD2,TRBJ2-7,TRBV6-2/TRBV6-3,.,CASSYQRGGSYEQYF,TGTGCCAGCAGTTACCAGCGGGGAGGATCCTACGAGCAGTACTTC
.,TRBJ1-1,TRBV2,.,CASSDAGRNTEAFF,TGTGCCAGCAGTGACGCGGGGAGGAACACTGAAGCTTTCTTT
.,TRBJ1-2,TRBV10-2,once,CASSDQRGGNYGYTF,TGCGCCAGCAGTGATCAAAGGGGAGGGAACTATGGCTACACCTTC
TRBD1,TRBJ1-2,TRBV2,few,CASSAWTGAEGYTF,TGTGCCAGCAGTGCCTGGACAGGTGCGGAGGGCTACACCTTC
TRBD2,TRBJ2-3,TRBV7-3,.,CASRQAGGTDTQYF,TGTGCCAGCAGGCAAGCGGGGGGCACAGATACGCAGTATTTT
TRBD2,TRBJ2-1,TRBV10-2,.,CASRGRGDEQFF,TGCGCCAGCAGGGGCCGGGGGGATGAGCAGTTCTTC
TRBD1,TRBJ1-1,TRBV4-2,.,CASSQLQGATEAFF,TGTGCCAGCAGCCAACTGCAGGGGGCCACTGAAGCTTTCTTT
TRBD1,TRBJ1-2,TRBV5-6,.,CASRRTGGLNYGYTF,TGTGCCAGCAGGCGGACAGGGGGCCTTAACTATGGCTACACCTTC
.,TRBJ2-5,TRBV5-3,once,CARSFRRLYQETQYF,TGTGCCAGAAGCTTTCGGAGGCTGTACCAAGAGACCCAGTACTTC
TRBD2,TRBJ2-3,TRBV6-5,.,CASSYQSSGYTDTQYF,TGTGCCAGCAGTTACCAGTCTAGCGGTTACACAGATACGCAGTATTTT
.,TRBJ1-1,TRBV30,.,CAWSVSNLGGTVNTEAFF,TGTGCCTGGAGTGTTTCGAACCTAGGAGGGACGGTGAACACTGAAGCTTTCTTT
.,TRBJ1-4,TRBV19,.,CASSTTEKSLTSGKLFF,TGTGCCAGTAGTACCACCGAAAAGAGCTTAACGTCGGGGAAACTGTTTTTT
TRBD1,TRBJ2-2,TRBV6-5,.,CASSYGTGIGELFF,TGTGCCAGCAGTTACGGGACAGGGATCGGGGAGCTGTTTTTT
TRBD2,TRBJ2-1,TRBV18,.,CASSPPGTSGSNEQFF,TGTGCCAGCTCACCACCGGGGACTAGCGGGAGTAATGAGCAGTTCTTC
TRBD2,TRBJ2-1,TRBV10-1,.,CASRGELAENEQFF,TGCGCCAGCAGGGGGGAACTAGCGGAAAATGAGCAGTTCTTC
.,TRBJ1-4,TRBV10-3,.,CAISPGTTNEKLFF,TGTGCCATCAGCCCCGGGACAACTAATGAAAAACTGTTTTTT
.,TRBJ1-2,TRBV6-5,.,CASRAGYGYTF,TGTGCCAGCAGAGCGGGGTATGGCTACACCTTC
TRBD1,TRBJ1-1,TRBV20-1,once,CSGQGDTEAFF,TGCAGCGGACAGGGGGACACTGAAGCTTTCTTT
TRBD2,TRBJ2-3,TRBV13,.,CASSAWTSQGSTQYF,TGTGCCAGCAGCGCATGGACTAGCCAGGGGAGTACGCAGTATTTT
.,TRBJ1-4,TRBV27,once,CASSSKNEKLFF,TGTGCCAGCAGTTCCAAAAATGAAAAACTGTTTTTT
.,TRBJ2-1,TRBV18,.,CASSQDTFYNEQFF,TGTGCCAGCTCACAAGACACCTTCTACAATGAGCAGTTCTTC